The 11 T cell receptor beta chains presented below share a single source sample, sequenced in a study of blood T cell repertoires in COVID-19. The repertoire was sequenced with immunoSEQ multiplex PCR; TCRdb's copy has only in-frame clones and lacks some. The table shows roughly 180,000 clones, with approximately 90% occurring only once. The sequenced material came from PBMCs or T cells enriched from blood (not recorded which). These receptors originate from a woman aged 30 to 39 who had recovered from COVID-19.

CDR3 DNA: TGTGCCAGCAGCTTAAACCCTAGCGGGGGTCGGGATGAGCAGTTCTTC. It translates to CASSLNPSGGRDEQFF. The chain is built from TRBV7-3 and TRBJ2-1, with 10 positions matching TRBD2. Germline V gene sequence: CDR1 SGHTA, CDR2 FQGTGA. The CDR3 has 16 amino acids. V trimming: 1 base; J trimming: 8 bases; junction bases outside the gene matches: 8.

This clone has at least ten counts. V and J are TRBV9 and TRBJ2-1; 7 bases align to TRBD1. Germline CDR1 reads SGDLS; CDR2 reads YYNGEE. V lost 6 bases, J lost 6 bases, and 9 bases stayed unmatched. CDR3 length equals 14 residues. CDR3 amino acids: CASNSGTASNEQFF. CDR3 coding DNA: TGTGCCAGCAACTCCGGGACAGCCTCCAATGAGCAGTTCTTC.

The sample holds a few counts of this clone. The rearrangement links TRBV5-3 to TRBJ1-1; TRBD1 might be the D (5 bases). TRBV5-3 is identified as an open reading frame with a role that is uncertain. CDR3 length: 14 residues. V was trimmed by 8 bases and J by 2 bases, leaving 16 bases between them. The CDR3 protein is CARSVRGDNTEAFF. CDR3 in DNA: TGTGCCAGGTCGGTAAGGGGCGATAACACTGAAGCTTTCTTT.

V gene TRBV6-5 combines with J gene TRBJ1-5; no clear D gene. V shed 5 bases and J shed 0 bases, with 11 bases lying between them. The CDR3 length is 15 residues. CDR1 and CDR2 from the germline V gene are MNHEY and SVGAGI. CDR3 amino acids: CASSPEGYSNQPQHF. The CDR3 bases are TGTGCCAGCAGTCCCGAGGGATATAGCAATCAGCCCCAGCATTTT.

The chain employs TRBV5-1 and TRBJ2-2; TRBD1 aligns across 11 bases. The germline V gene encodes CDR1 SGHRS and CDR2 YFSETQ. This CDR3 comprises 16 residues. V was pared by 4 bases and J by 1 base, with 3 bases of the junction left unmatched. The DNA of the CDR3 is TGCGCCAGCAGCCGAGGGACAGGGGGGAACACCGGGGAGCTGTTTTTT. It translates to CASSRGTGGNTGELFF.

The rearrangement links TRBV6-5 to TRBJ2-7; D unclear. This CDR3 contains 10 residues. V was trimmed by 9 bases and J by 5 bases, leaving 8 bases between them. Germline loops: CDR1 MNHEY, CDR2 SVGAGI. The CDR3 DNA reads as TGTGCCAGGACTGGAGACGAGCAGTACTTC. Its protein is CARTGDEQYF.

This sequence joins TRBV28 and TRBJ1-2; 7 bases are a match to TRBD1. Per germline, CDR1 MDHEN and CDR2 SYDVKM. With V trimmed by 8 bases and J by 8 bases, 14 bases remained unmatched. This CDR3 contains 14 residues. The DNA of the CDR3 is TGTGCCAGCTGTATTGCAGGGGGAAAAGACGGCTACACCTTC. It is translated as CASCIAGGKDGYTF.

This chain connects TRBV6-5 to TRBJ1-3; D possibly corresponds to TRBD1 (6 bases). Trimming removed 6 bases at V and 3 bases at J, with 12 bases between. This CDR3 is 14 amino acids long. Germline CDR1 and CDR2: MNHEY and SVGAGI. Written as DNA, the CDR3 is TGTGCCAGCAGCCTAGGGGGAATTGGAAACACCATATATTTT. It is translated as CASSLGGIGNTIYF.

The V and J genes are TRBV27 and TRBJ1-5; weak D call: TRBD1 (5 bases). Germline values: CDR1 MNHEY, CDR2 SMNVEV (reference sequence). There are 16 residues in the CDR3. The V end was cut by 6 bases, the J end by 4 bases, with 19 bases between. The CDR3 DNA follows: TGTGCCAGCAGGCAAAATACCGGGGGTCCTAATCAGCCCCAGCATTTT. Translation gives CASRQNTGGPNQPQHF.

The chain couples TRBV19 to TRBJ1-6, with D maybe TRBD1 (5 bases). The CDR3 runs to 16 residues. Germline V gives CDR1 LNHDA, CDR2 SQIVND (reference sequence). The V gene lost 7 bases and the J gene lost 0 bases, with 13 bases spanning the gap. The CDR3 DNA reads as TGTGCCAGTACCAAAACAGGCAGCTCCTATAATTCACCCCTCCACTTT. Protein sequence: CASTKTGSSYNSPLHF.

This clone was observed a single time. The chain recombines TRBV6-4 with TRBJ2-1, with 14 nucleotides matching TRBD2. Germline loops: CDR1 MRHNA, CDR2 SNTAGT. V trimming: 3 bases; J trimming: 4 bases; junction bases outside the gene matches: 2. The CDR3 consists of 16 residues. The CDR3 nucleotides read TGTGCCAGCAGTGAGAGGACTAGCGGGGGGTACAATGAGCAGTTCTTC. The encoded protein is CASSERTSGGYNEQFF.